The present TCR beta chain was sequenced within a study of cytomegalovirus exposure and HLA in healthy donors. Both 60 Vbeta primers and 13 Jbeta primers went into the PCR. Produced via immunoSEQ multiplex PCR; TCRdb's table is partial and in-frame only. This sample's clone table lists approximately 100,000 clones. CDR1 and CDR2 from the germline V gene are SGHAT and FQNNGV. V lost 3 bases and J lost 11; bases outside the gene matches: 9. The CDR3 length is 13 residues. On this clone: Its antigen is unidentified.

Whole-study findings and limits: In a later analysis, TCR association rates varied by HLA locus: DRB1 most, HLA-C fewest. In vitro confirmation showed a few CMV-associated chains to be CMV antigen specific.

The sequence was obtained from a middle-aged man in good health and CMV-seronegative. The sample was PBMCs. This chain links TRBV11-2 with TRBJ1-1; the match to TRBD1 covers 7 bases. CDR3 sequence: CASSFGQAMFAFF. The CDR3 nucleotides read TGTGCCAGCAGCTTCGGACAGGCAATGTTTGCTTTCTTT.